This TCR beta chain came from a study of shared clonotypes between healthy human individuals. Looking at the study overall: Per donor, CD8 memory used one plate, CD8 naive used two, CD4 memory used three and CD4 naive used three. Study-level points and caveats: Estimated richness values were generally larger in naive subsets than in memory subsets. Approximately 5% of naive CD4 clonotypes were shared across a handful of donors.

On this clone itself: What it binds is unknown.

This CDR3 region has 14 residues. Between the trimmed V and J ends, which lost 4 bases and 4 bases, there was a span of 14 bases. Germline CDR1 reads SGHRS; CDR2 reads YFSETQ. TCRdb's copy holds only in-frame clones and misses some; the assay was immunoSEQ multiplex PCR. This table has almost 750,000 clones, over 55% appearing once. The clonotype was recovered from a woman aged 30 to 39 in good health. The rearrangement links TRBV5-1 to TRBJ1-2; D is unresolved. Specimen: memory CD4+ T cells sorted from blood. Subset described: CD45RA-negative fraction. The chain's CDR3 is CASSPDTAGYGYTF. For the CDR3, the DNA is TGCGCCAGCAGCCCCGACACAGCCGGCTATGGCTACACCTTC.